The rows below give T cell receptor beta chains drawn from one sample of a study of TIL therapy for anti-PD-1-resistant metastatic lung cancer. The table came from immunoSEQ multiplex PCR; TCRdb's copy has only in-frame clones and leaves some out. The sample contains about 32,000 clones, 74% of which appear only once. The sample here was blood, taken at baseline. These receptors were obtained from a woman aged 30 to 85 with non-small cell lung cancer. The CDR3 runs from the conserved cysteine through the conserved F or W. Each record gives: D gene, clone size, V gene, CDR3 length, J gene, CDR3 DNA, CDR3 protein. A D gene is named only where the DNA matches it firmly. Not all rows give a size; the values are once, few, many and, for expanded clones, a class.

>TRBD1|-|TRBV7-9|14|TRBJ1-4
TGTGCCAGCAGCTTTGGGACAGGGGGCGAAAAACTGTTTTTT
CASSFGTGGEKLFF
>-|-|TRBV19|14|TRBJ2-5
TGTGCCAGTAGGAGAATAGGGCTCGGGGAGACCCAGTACTTC
CASRRIGLGETQYF
>TRBD1|-|TRBV7-6|15|TRBJ2-2
TGTGCCAGCAGCCAGGACAGGGGGAACACCGGGGAGCTGTTTTTT
CASSQDRGNTGELFF
>-|-|TRBV7-2|13|TRBJ1-4
TGTGCCAGCAGCTTAGATTTTAGTGAAAAACTGTTTTTT
CASSLDFSEKLFF
>-|-|TRBV5-6|13|TRBJ1-5
TGTGCCAGCAGCGCCAACAGGGACCAGCCCCAGCATTTT
CASSANRDQPQHF
>-|-|TRBV11-2|13|TRBJ1-2
TGTGCCAGCAGCCCCGGGACATACTATGGCTACACCTTC
CASSPGTYYGYTF
>TRBD2|-|TRBV5-1|15|TRBJ2-3
TGCGCCAGCACCAGACTAGCGGGGGCCACAGATACGCAGTATTTT
CASTRLAGATDTQYF
>-|-|TRBV13|15|TRBJ2-7
TGTGCCAGCAGCTTAGCCCGGACTGGAATCTACGAGCAGTACTTC
CASSLARTGIYEQYF
>-|-|TRBV19|13|TRBJ1-1
TGTGCCAGTAGTACCTCAGAGAACACTGAAGCTTTCTTT
CASSTSENTEAFF
>-|-|TRBV30|11|TRBJ2-7
TGTGCCTGGACAGGGGCCTACGAGCAGTACTTC
CAWTGAYEQYF
>TRBD2|-|TRBV5-1|17|TRBJ2-5
TGCGCCAGCAGCTTGGACCTGGGGGGGGACTTCCAAGAGACCCAGTACTTC
CASSLDLGGDFQETQYF
>-|-|TRBV5-6|16|TRBJ1-3
TGTGCCAGCAGCCCAGCGACAGCCTTTTCTGGAAACACCATATATTTT
CASSPATAFSGNTIYF
>-|-|TRBV9|13|TRBJ1-1
TGTGCCAGCAGCGTAATGGCAGGCATTGAAGCTTTCTTT
CASSVMAGIEAFF
>-|-|TRBV27|13|TRBJ1-1
TGTGCCAGCAGTACCACAGCCTTTACTGAAGCTTTCTTT
CASSTTAFTEAFF
>-|-|TRBV29-1|15|TRBJ1-1
TGCAGCGTTGAAGATCATTGGCCTATGAACACTGAAGCTTTCTTT
CSVEDHWPMNTEAFF
>-|-|TRBV7-8|14|TRBJ1-5
TGTGCCAGCAGCTTAGAGGGAAGCAATCAGCCCCAGCATTTT
CASSLEGSNQPQHF
>TRBD1|-|TRBV5-4|15|TRBJ2-5
TGTGCCAGCAGCCCGGAGGAACAGGGGAGCGAGACCCAGTACTTC
CASSPEEQGSETQYF
>-|few|TRBV19|11|TRBJ1-2
TGTGCCAGTAGTATAGGGACTGGCTACACCTTC
CASSIGTGYTF
>-|once|TRBV7-2|15|TRBJ1-2
TGTGCCAGCAGCTTAACTAGACAGTACGGAAATGGCTACACCTTC
CASSLTRQYGNGYTF
>TRBD2|-|TRBV19|16|TRBJ2-1
TGTGCCAGTAGTAAAACGGGGGGTAGCTCCTACAATGAGCAGTTCTTC
CASSKTGGSSYNEQFF
>-|-|TRBV6-1|12|TRBJ2-5
TGTGCCAGCGCAGGGTCGAGAGAGACCCAGTACTTC
CASAGSRETQYF
>-|-|TRBV7-9|13|TRBJ2-5
TGTGCCAGCAGCTTTCCGGGGCGAGAGACCCAGTACTTC
CASSFPGRETQYF
>-|-|TRBV27|15|TRBJ2-3
TGTGCCAGCAGTTTACGGCTATCCGGGACAGATACGCAGTATTTT
CASSLRLSGTDTQYF
>-|-|TRBV21-1|15|TRBJ2-7
TGTGCCAGCAGCAAAGGAGCGGGAGGGCCTTGCGAGCAGTACTTC
CASSKGAGGPCEQYF
>-|-|TRBV19|14|TRBJ2-2
TGTGCCAGTAGTATAGATCTAGGAGCCGGGGAGCTGTTTTTT
CASSIDLGAGELFF
>-|-|TRBV7-2|15|TRBJ1-1
TGTGCCAGCAGCAAACAAAGGCGGGGGAACACTGAAGCTTTCTTT
CASSKQRRGNTEAFF
>-|-|TRBV19|12|TRBJ2-2
TGTGCCAGTAGTCCGCTCACCGGGGAGCTGTTTTTT
CASSPLTGELFF
>-|-|TRBV5-1|13|TRBJ2-1
TGCGCCAGCAGCTGGGGGCTGGGCAATGAGCAGTTCTTC
CASSWGLGNEQFF
>-|-|TRBV7-9|13|TRBJ1-5
TGTGCCAGCAGTCGTGAGGGAAATCAGCCCCAGCATTTT
CASSREGNQPQHF
>-|-|TRBV5-1|15|TRBJ2-6
TGCGCCAGCAGCTTGGGGAACTCTGGGGCCAACGTCCTGACTTTC
CASSLGNSGANVLTF
>TRBD2|-|TRBV9|18|TRBJ2-2
TGTGCCAGCAGCGTAGATGCTGGGGCGGGAGGGTTGACCGGGGAGCTGTTTTTT
CASSVDAGAGGLTGELFF
>-|-|TRBV5-1|14|TRBJ2-1
TGCGCCAGCAGCTTCACGAGCCCCTACAATGAGCAGTTCTTC
CASSFTSPYNEQFF
>TRBD1|-|TRBV27|20|TRBJ1-5
TGTGCCAGCAGTTTATTACAGGGGGGCTCCGTCATTTATAGCAATCAGCCCCAGCATTTT
CASSLLQGGSVIYSNQPQHF
>-|once|TRBV2|13|TRBJ2-5
TGTGCCAGCAGTGGGGGCAACCAAGAGACCCAGTACTTC
CASSGGNQETQYF
>TRBD2|-|TRBV27|15|TRBJ2-3
TGTGCCAGCGGATTAGCGGGAGGGCCAGGAGATACGCAGTATTTT
CASGLAGGPGDTQYF
>-|once|TRBV5-1|15|TRBJ2-7
TGCGCCAGCAGCTTGGGGACCACCGGAAGGTACGAGCAGTACTTC
CASSLGTTGRYEQYF
>-|-|TRBV7-9|14|TRBJ2-3
TGTGCCAGCAGCTTATTGAAAGGCACAGATACGCAGTATTTT
CASSLLKGTDTQYF
>TRBD1|-|TRBV11-3|15|TRBJ1-3
TGTGCCAGCAGCCCCGGACAGGGCCCCGGAAACACCATATATTTT
CASSPGQGPGNTIYF
>TRBD2|-|TRBV5-3|17|TRBJ2-7
TGTGCCAGAATCGTCACTAGCGGGAGGGCCGCGACCTACGAGCAGTACTTC
CARIVTSGRAATYEQYF
>-|-|TRBV6-1|14|TRBJ1-1
TGTGCCAGCTATACGGGACACCCGAACACTGAAGCTTTCTTT
CASYTGHPNTEAFF
>-|-|TRBV19|17|TRBJ1-4
TGTGCCAGTAGTTCCATGGGCAGGAAGGCAACTAATGAAAAACTGTTTTTT
CASSSMGRKATNEKLFF
>-|-|TRBV5-1|11|TRBJ2-7
TGCGCCAGCAGGAACCGGTACGAGCAGTACTTC
CASRNRYEQYF
>-|-|TRBV6-5|15|TRBJ2-5
TGTGCCAGCAGCCCCTGGGCAGGGAACCAAGAGACCCAGTACTTC
CASSPWAGNQETQYF
>-|-|TRBV25-1|15|TRBJ2-5
TGTGCCAGCAGTGATCCCTCAAGGGGACAAGAGACCCAGTACTTC
CASSDPSRGQETQYF
>-|-|TRBV19|14|TRBJ1-1
TGTGCCAGTAGTCAGTTCGCCGGGGGACCTGAAGCTTTCTTT
CASSQFAGGPEAFF
>-|-|TRBV27|12|TRBJ1-4
TGTGCCAGCCAGGGAGGAGGTGAAAAACTGTTTTTT
CASQGGGEKLFF
>-|-|TRBV12-5|13|TRBJ2-1
TGTGCTAGTGGTTTGGACGGGTCCAATGAGCAGTTCTTC
CASGLDGSNEQFF
>TRBD1|-|TRBV19|15|TRBJ1-2
TGTGCCAGTAGTTTTCTTATGGGACAGAACTATGGCTACACCTTC
CASSFLMGQNYGYTF
>-|-|TRBV7-9|16|TRBJ2-7
TGTGCCAGCAGCTTGCGAAGGGGGGCGGGTGTCTACGAGCAGTACTTC
CASSLRRGAGVYEQYF
>TRBD2|-|TRBV5-1|16|TRBJ2-1
TGCGCCAGCAGCCCCCGACTAGCGAACACCTACAATGAGCAGTTCTTC
CASSPRLANTYNEQFF
>TRBD1|-|TRBV6-1|12|TRBJ1-2
TGTGCCAGCAGTGTCATGACAGGGCCCTTAACCTTC
CASSVMTGPLTF
>-|-|TRBV7-2|14|TRBJ1-1
TGTGCCAGCAGCTTTCTCTGGGGGAACACTGAAGCTTTCTTT
CASSFLWGNTEAFF